The clone carrying this T cell receptor (beta chain) was recorded a few times. One end of the junction varies from germline; a read error may be responsible. This CDR3 region has 17 residues. The germline V gene has CDR1 LNHDA and CDR2 SQIVND (reference sequence). The lymph nodes were axillary draining lymph nodes from breast cancer patients. One entry per CDR3 protein, called by TCRdb with MiXCR from the multiplex PCR reads. Of under 300,000 distinct CDR3 sequences listed, 30% to 35% are singletons. This sample stems from a study of breast tumors, draining lymph nodes, adjacent tissues. The chain uses TRBV19 and TRBJ2-5; TRBD2 agrees at 7 bases. The receptor's source is a female donor with breast cancer. Some clones in this sample may be carry-over from other donors' samples. Material for sequencing was axillary lymph node tissue. Here the CDR3 reads CASSAPGASGYQETQSF. The DNA for the CDR3 is TGTGCCAGTAGTGCCCCGGGAGCTAGCGGTTACCAAGAGACCCAGTCCTTC.